Described below is a single T cell receptor (beta chain) sequence and its context. Its antigen is unidentified. This sample was taken from a study of graft-versus-host responses after intestinal transplantation. As for the study in general: Grafts were multivisceral, liver-intestinal, or isolated intestinal. Once they had received anti-thymocyte globulin induction, all recipients took tacrolimus and steroids for roughly three years. Study observations and caveats: GvH clonotypes were identified within recipient marrow, with a subset emerging first in ileum or blood. Declines in HvG clones occurring early post-transplant were associated with peak circulating GvH clone levels.

Some clones are missing from TCRdb's copy, which holds only in-frame ones; the method was immunoSEQ multiplex PCR. Of 77,000 or so clones listed, 92% are singletons. Looked up from germline, CDR1 is SEHNR and CDR2 is FQNEAQ (reference sequence). This CDR3 comprises 14 residues. Between the trimmed V and J ends, which lost 2 bases and 3 bases, there was a span of 10 bases. This specimen was PBMCs, taken 98 days after intestinal transplantation. This TCR came from a human patient who received an intestinal transplant, so some T cells may come from the graft donor. The rearrangement joins TRBV7-9 to TRBJ1-1; D gene unclear. CDR3 coding DNA: TGTGCCAGCAGCTTAATCCGAGTTCACACTGAAGCTTTCTTT. It is translated as CASSLIRVHTEAFF.